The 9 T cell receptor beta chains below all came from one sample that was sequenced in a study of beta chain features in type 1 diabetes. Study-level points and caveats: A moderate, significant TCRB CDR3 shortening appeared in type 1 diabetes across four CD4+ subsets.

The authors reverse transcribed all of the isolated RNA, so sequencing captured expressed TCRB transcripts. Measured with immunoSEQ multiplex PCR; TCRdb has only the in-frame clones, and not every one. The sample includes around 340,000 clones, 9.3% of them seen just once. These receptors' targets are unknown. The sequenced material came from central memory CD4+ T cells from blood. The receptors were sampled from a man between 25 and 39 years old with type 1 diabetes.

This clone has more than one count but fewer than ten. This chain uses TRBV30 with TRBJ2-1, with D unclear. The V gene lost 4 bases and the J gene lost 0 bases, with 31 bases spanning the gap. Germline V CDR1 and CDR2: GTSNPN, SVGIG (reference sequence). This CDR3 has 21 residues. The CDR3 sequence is CAWTMGLVSETEKFSYNEQFF. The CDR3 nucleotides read TGTGCCTGGACGATGGGGTTGGTTTCCGAAACAGAGAAGTTCTCCTACAATGAGCAGTTCTTC.

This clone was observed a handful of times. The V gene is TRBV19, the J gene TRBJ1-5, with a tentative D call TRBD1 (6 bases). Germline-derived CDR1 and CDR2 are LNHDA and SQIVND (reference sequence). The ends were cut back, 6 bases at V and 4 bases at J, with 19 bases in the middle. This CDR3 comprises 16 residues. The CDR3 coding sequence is TGTGCCAGTAGCACCTCGTCACCGAGGGGGAATCAGCCCCAGCATTTT. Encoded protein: CASSTSSPRGNQPQHF.

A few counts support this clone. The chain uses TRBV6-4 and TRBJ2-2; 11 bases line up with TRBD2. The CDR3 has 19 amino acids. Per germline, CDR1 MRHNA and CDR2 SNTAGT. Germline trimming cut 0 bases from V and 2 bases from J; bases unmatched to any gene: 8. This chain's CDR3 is CASSDSLLAGALNTGELFF. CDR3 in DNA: TGTGCCAGCAGTGACTCTCTACTAGCGGGGGCCCTTAACACCGGGGAGCTGTTTTTT.

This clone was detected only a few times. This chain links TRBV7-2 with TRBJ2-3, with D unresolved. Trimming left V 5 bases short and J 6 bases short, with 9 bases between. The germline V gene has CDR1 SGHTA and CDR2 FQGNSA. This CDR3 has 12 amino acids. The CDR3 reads CASSGRIDTQYF. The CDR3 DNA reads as TGTGCCAGCAGCGGAAGAATCGATACGCAGTATTTT.

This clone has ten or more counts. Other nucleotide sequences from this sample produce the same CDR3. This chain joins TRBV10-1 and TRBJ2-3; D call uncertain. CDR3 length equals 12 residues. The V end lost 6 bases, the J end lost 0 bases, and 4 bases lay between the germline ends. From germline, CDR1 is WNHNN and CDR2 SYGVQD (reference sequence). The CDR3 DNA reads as TGCGCCAGCAGCGACAGCACAGATACGCAGTATTTT. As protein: CASSDSTDTQYF.

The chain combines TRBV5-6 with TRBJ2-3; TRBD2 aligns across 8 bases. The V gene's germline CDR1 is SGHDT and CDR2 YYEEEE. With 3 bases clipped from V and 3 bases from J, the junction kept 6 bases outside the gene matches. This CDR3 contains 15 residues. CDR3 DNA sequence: TGTGCCAGCAGCTCCGCCGTAGCGGGGACAGATACGCAGTATTTT. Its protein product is CASSSAVAGTDTQYF.

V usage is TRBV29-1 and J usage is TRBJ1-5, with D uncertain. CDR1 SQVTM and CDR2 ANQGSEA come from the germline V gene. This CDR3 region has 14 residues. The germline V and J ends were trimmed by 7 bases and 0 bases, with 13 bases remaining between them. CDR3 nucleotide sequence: TGCAGCGCCGCCGGTCGGAATAGCAATCAGCCCCAGCATTTT. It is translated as CSAAGRNSNQPQHF.

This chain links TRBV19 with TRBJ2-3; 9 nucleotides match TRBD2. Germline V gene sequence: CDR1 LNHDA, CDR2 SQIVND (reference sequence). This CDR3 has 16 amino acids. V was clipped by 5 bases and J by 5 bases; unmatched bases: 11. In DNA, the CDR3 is TGTGCCAGTAGTCCGCCGGGCGGGGGGGCAGGAGATACGCAGTATTTT. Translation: CASSPPGGGAGDTQYF.

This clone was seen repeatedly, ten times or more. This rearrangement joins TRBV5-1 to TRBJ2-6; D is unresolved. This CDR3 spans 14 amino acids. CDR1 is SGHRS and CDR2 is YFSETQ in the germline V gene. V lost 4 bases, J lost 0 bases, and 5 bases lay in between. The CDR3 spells CASSESSGANVLTF. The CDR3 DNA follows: TGCGCCAGCAGCGAGTCCTCTGGGGCCAACGTCCTGACTTTC.